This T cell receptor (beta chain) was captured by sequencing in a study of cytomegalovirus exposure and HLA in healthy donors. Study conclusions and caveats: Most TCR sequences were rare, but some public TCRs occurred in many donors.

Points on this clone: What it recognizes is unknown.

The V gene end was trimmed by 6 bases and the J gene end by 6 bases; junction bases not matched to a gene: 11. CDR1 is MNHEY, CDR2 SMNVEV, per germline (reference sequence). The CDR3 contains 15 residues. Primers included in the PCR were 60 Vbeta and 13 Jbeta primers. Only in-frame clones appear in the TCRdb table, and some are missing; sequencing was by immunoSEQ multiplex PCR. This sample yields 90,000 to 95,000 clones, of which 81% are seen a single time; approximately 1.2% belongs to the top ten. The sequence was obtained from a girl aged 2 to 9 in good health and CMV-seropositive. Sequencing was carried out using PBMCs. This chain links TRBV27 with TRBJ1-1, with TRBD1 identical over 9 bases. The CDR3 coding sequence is TGTGCCAGCAGAACTCCCGGGACAGGGTTTCCTGAAGCTTTCTTT. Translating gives CASRTPGTGFPEAFF.